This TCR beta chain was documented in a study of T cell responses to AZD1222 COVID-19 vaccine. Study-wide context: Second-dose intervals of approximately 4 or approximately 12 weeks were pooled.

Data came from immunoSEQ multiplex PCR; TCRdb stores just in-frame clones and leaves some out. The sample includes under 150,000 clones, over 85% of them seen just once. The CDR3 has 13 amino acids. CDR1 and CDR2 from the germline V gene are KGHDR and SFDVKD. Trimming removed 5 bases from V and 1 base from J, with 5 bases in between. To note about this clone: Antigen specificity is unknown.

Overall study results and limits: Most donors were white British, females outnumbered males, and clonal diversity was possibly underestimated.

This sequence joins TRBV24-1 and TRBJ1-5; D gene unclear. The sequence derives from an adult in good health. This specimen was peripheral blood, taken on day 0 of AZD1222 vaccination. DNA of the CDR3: TGTGCCACCAGTGTCGACAGCAATCAGCCCCAGCATTTT. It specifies CATSVDSNQPQHF.